This TCR beta chain was sequenced for a study of T cell responses to AZD1222 COVID-19 vaccine (dated by TCRdb to the early 2020s). A note on the overall study: A total of about 230 trial participants underwent TCR sequencing, of whom around 200 received two doses of AZD1222 and some 26 received two doses of the MenACWY control vaccine. Trial participants were enrolled by age into 18-55, 56-69 and 70-plus year subgroups, with approximately 150, 30 and 60 TCR-sequenced participants respectively.

This clone was seen once. Its antigen is not yet known. No base quality information exists; no much larger clone differs at one position. Broader findings and caveats from the paper: No day 14 peak-response samples were available, so repertoires were characterized only after the peak T cell response. The whole spike protein was spanned by vaccine-associated CD4 TCRs, and dominant responses were seen in regions 160-218 and 743-854. A significant rise in spike-specific TCR breadth and depth was observed after two AZD1222 doses relative to day 0 and relative to MenACWY recipients. The 56-69-year group was small, and its depth increase did not reach significance, likely because of low power. Conclusions about previously exposed vaccinees are limited because only 5 or 6 AZD1222 recipients were SARS-CoV-2 seropositive at baseline. Reportedly, almost half of the unique spike-specific TCRs recognized epitopes lying outside the regions that are mutated in the B.1.351 and B.1.1.7 variants. Most participants were white British and females outnumbered males, and the authors suggested that clonal diversity may have been underestimated.

The CDR3 regions of human TCRbeta chains were subjected to immunosequencing. The authors processed their data as follows. TCRs in the repertoires were compared against a reference library of SARS-CoV-2-specific TCRs that had been generated with the MIRA antigen-specificity platform. Breadth meant the fraction of unique TCRs that were SARS-CoV-2-associated, whereas depth meant the fraction of total T cells that were SARS-CoV-2-associated. Using the MIRA data, each spike-specific TCR was assigned both to the spike region to which the TCR was reactive and to a CD4 or CD8 class. Log10-transformed breadth and depth values were compared by one-way ANOVA with Sidak's multiple comparisons tests. The immuneACCESS repertoire file appears here via TCRdb, limited to in-frame rearrangements. These files lack a portion of the clones; in checked studies, under half of the deficit traces to unresolved V genes, and the cause of the others is not known. Clone size and the V and J calls come from that table; the DNA yielded D and trimming. Recorded for this sample are tens of thousands of clones; 89% of them occurred a single time. The ten largest clones capture about 9.6% of the sample.

Reading from cysteine to phenylalanine, the CDR3 counts 13 amino acids. The kept DNA is CDR3 alone, 39 bases in frame from the first base. The junction shows trimming of 5 bases on V and 7 bases on J, plus 11 bases between the germline ends. CDR1 and CDR2, looked up from the germline V gene, are SNHLY and FYNNEI. The meaning of the sample's time point label: about 28 days (+/-7) after the second vaccine dose. Because spike-specific TCR depth and breadth did not differ between the two schedules, AZD1222 recipients who got a second dose at roughly 4 weeks were pooled with those who got a second dose at roughly 12 weeks. Vaccinee samples were obtained from the UK trials COV001 and COV002, which included a single-blind randomized controlled phase 2/3 trial of AZD1222 (ChAdOx1 nCoV-19) in healthy adults. Trial participant PBMC samples were collected at day 0 and day 28 after the second dose for TCRbeta chain sequencing.

This receptor was obtained from an adult who received the AZD1222 COVID-19 vaccine. The input for sequencing was peripheral blood, taken 28 days after the second AZD1222 dose. Recombination joined TRBV2 with TRBJ2-2; matching of 6 bases hints at TRBD1 as the D gene. The CDR3 protein sequence reads: CASSRTDDGELFF. The DNA sequence is TGTGCCAGCAGTCGGACAGATGACGGGGAGCTGTTTTTT.